The T cell receptor (beta chain) under discussion was sequenced for a study of blood T cell repertoires in COVID-19. Study-wide background: Donors in the United States, Italy and Spain gave samples during acute or convalescent COVID-19. In each case, the material was cDNA or gDNA derived from T cells, B-cell-depleted T cells, or PBMCs.

This clone has just one count. As processed by the authors: Nucleated cell counts were estimated from reference gene primer amplification. Assay used: immunoSEQ multiplex PCR; TCRdb lists only in-frame clones, some missing. V and J calls and clone size are copied from that table; D and trimming were computed from the DNA. The data show 100,000 to 150,000 clones, about 88% seen once. The CDR3 loop spans 12 amino acids. Germline values: CDR1 SEHNR, CDR2 FQNEAQ (reference sequence). J lost 7 bases, V lost 4 bases, and 3 bases had no gene match. This clonotype was sampled from a woman of 80 years or more with acute or convalescent COVID-19. This chain connects TRBV7-9 to TRBJ1-1, with 7 bases lining up with TRBD1. Sequencing was done on a sample of peripheral blood. CDR3 sequence (DNA): TGTGCCAGCAGCTCCGACAGGGATGAAGCTTTCTTT. Translating gives CASSSDRDEAFF.